A selection of T cell receptor beta chains follows, all from one sample in a study of shared clonotypes between healthy human individuals. Measured with immunoSEQ multiplex PCR; TCRdb has only the in-frame clones, and not every one. The sample carries 2,500,000 or so clones, 90% to 95% recorded once. Sequencing used naive CD4+ T cells sorted from blood. The origin of the receptors is a young man in good health. Both conserved end residues are part of each CDR3. Fields, in order: V gene, clone size, D gene, J gene, CDR3 DNA, CDR3 protein. A D gene is named only where the DNA matches it firmly. Clone size is given for some rows only: seen once, a few or many times, or a class if the clone is expanded.

TRBV6-1	NA	NA	TRBJ1-1	TGTGCCAGCAGCTTTGAGGGGAATGAAGCTTTCTTT	CASSFEGNEAFF
TRBV5-4	few	NA	TRBJ2-1	TGTGCCAGCAGCTTGGATCGGGGCTCCTACAATGAGCAGTTCTTC	CASSLDRGSYNEQFF
TRBV7-2	NA	NA	TRBJ2-7	TGTGCCAGCAGCTCGTCTACAGGGAAGCCCTACGAGCAGTACTTC	CASSSSTGKPYEQYF
TRBV18	NA	NA	TRBJ1-6	TGTGCCAGCTCCTCACAGGAAGTTTATAATTCACCCCTCCACTTT	CASSSQEVYNSPLHF
TRBV19	NA	TRBD1	TRBJ2-2	TGTGCCAGTAGTATTGGGGACAGGGGGGCTTCCGGGGAGCTGTTTTTT	CASSIGDRGASGELFF
TRBV5-1	NA	TRBD2	TRBJ2-2	TGCGCCAGCAGCTTGGGGACTAGCGGGATAGTATCCGGGGAGCTGTTTTTT	CASSLGTSGIVSGELFF
TRBV5-1	once	NA	TRBJ2-7	TGCGCCAGCAGCAAGTCACCGGGACTCGAACACGGCGAGCAGTACTTC	CASSKSPGLEHGEQYF
TRBV27	NA	NA	TRBJ1-1	TGTGCCAGCAGTGTAACCGGGAGAACTGAAGCTTTCTTT	CASSVTGRTEAFF
TRBV4-1	few	NA	TRBJ1-1	TGCGCCGTCCAGAAGGGGAATGAAGCTTTCTTT	CAVQKGNEAFF
TRBV14	NA	NA	TRBJ2-1	TGTGCCAGCAGCCCCGGGGGATCCAATGAGCAGTTCTTC	CASSPGGSNEQFF
TRBV6-5	once	NA	TRBJ2-7	TGTGCCAGCAGTTACCCGGCAGGGTCGGGCGAGCAGTACTTC	CASSYPAGSGEQYF
TRBV11-3	NA	NA	TRBJ2-2	TGTGCCAGCAGCTTAGATCGGCGGGGGCCCGGGGAGCTGTTTTTT	CASSLDRRGPGELFF
TRBV27	NA	NA	TRBJ1-2	TGTGCCAGCAGTTTGAGCTTCATGCAGGGCCGCTATGGCTACACCTTC	CASSLSFMQGRYGYTF
TRBV11-2	NA	NA	TRBJ1-4	TGTGCCAGCAGCTTCGGGGAGTCCTCAACTAATGAAAAACTGTTTTTT	CASSFGESSTNEKLFF
TRBV18	NA	NA	TRBJ2-2	TGTGCCAGCTCATCCTCATCCCTCAGGGCCACCGGGGAGCTGTTTTTT	CASSSSSLRATGELFF
TRBV10-3	NA	TRBD2	TRBJ2-7	TGTGCCATCGCTACTCCGAATCCGGGACTAGCGACATACGAGCAGTACTTC	CAIATPNPGLATYEQYF
TRBV19	NA	TRBD1	TRBJ2-5	TGTGCCAGTAATTATGGGGACAGGGGGCCTGCTACAGCCCAGTACTTC	CASNYGDRGPATAQYF
TRBV6-1	NA	NA	TRBJ2-7	TGTGCCAGCAGTTCAAGTCTCAGCTACGAGCAGTACTTC	CASSSSLSYEQYF
TRBV6-5	NA	NA	TRBJ1-2	TGTGCCAGCAGTTACTCATCAGGGGCCAGAGGCTACACCTTC	CASSYSSGARGYTF
TRBV18	NA	NA	TRBJ2-7	TGTGCCAGCTCACCACCGGGCAGGGACGAGCACGAGCAGTACTTC	CASSPPGRDEHEQYF
TRBV11-2	once	NA	TRBJ2-6	TGTGCCAGCAGCCCAGCGGCTCGAGCCGAATCTGGGGCCAACGTCCTGACTTTC	CASSPAARAESGANVLTF
TRBV30	once	NA	TRBJ1-4	TGTGCCTGGAATCTTGGGACATTTGAAAAACTGTTTTTT	CAWNLGTFEKLFF
TRBV7-9	NA	NA	TRBJ2-5	TGTGCCAGCAGCTTAGGGTTCTGGGAGACCCAGTACTTC	CASSLGFWETQYF
TRBV28	once	NA	TRBJ1-4	TGTGCCAGCAGTACCCCTACCTCAGGGGAAAAACTGTTTTTT	CASSTPTSGEKLFF
TRBV28	NA	NA	TRBJ1-1	TGTGCCAGCAGTTTCTGGGGGGAGGAGGCTGAAGCTTTCTTT	CASSFWGEEAEAFF
TRBV5-1	NA	NA	TRBJ2-1	TGCGCCAGCAGCTTGGAGGCAGGGTCCTACAATGAGCAGTTCTTC	CASSLEAGSYNEQFF
TRBV6-1	NA	NA	TRBJ1-1	TGTGCCAGCAGTGAAGCGTCGGGGCTAAGACAGGCTTTCTTT	CASSEASGLRQAFF
TRBV4-2	NA	NA	TRBJ1-4	TGTGCCAGCAGCCAACCAAAGGTGCCAAATGAAAAACTGTTTTTT	CASSQPKVPNEKLFF
TRBV19	NA	TRBD1	TRBJ2-3	TGTGCCAGCAAACACAGGGGTACAGATACGCAGTATTTT	CASKHRGTDTQYF
TRBV6-5	NA	NA	TRBJ1-2	TGTGCCAGCAGTTACTCGCGTCAGGGCGGCTACACCTTC	CASSYSRQGGYTF
TRBV6-6	NA	TRBD2	TRBJ2-7	TGTGCCAGCAGTACTGGGACTAGCGGGAGCCACGAGCAGTACTTC	CASSTGTSGSHEQYF
TRBV5-1	once	TRBD2	TRBJ2-1	TGCGCCAGCAGCGCCACTAGCGGGGGGGCCACCCCTCGGAATGAGCAGTTCTTC	CASSATSGGATPRNEQFF
TRBV6-5	NA	NA	TRBJ2-7	TGTGCCAGCACTTCAACTAGGGGTCTCTACGAGCAGTACTTC	CASTSTRGLYEQYF
TRBV1	NA	NA	TRBJ1-5	TGCACCAAAGCGAAGAGCAGGGGAAGTCAGCCCCAGCATTTT	CTKAKSRGSQPQHF
TRBV11-2	NA	NA	TRBJ1-3	TGTGCCAGCAGCCTGGGGGGCTCGCCTGGAAACACCATATATTTT	CASSLGGSPGNTIYF
TRBV10-3	once	NA	TRBJ2-2	TGTGCCAGCACTTCGGGACTCAACACCGGGGAGCTGTTTTTT	CASTSGLNTGELFF
TRBV5-1	NA	NA	TRBJ2-2	TGCGCCAGCAGCTTGGCCCCCCCGAACACCGGGGAGCTGTTTTTT	CASSLAPPNTGELFF
TRBV11-2	few	TRBD1	TRBJ1-2	TGTGCCAGCAGCTTAGCCTCGGACAGGAACTATGGCTACACCTTC	CASSLASDRNYGYTF
TRBV2	NA	NA	TRBJ2-1	TGTGCCAGCAGATACTACAATGAGCAGTTCTTC	CASRYYNEQFF
TRBV6-4	NA	TRBD1	TRBJ2-6	TGTGCCAGCAGCGGGACAGGGGGTCCTGGGGCCAACGTCCTGACTTTC	CASSGTGGPGANVLTF
TRBV7-8	NA	NA	TRBJ1-1	TGTGCCAGCAGCTTAGGGGGCCTGAACGCTGAAACTTTCTTT	CASSLGGLNAETFF
TRBV10-3	NA	TRBD1	TRBJ1-4	TGTGCCATCAGGATGACAGGGACTAGTGAAAAACTGTTTTTT	CAIRMTGTSEKLFF
TRBV18	NA	TRBD1	TRBJ1-2	TGTGCCAGCTCCCACGGGACAGGGAGCTTGGGGTTCTATGGCTACACCTTC	CASSHGTGSLGFYGYTF
TRBV7-2	NA	NA	TRBJ1-3	TGTGCCAGCAGCTTAGAGGGTGCGGGGCTCTCTGGAAACACCATATATTTT	CASSLEGAGLSGNTIYF
TRBV6-1	NA	NA	TRBJ2-5	TGTGCCAGCAGCTCCGAAGGCGGGACCCAGTACTTC	CASSSEGGTQYF
TRBV6-5	NA	TRBD2	TRBJ2-7	TGTGCCAGCAGGCCGGGGGGACCCTACGAGCAGTACTTC	CASRPGGPYEQYF
TRBV7-9	NA	NA	TRBJ2-7	TGTGCCAGCAGCTTATCACCAGCCTACGAGCAGTACTTC	CASSLSPAYEQYF
TRBV25-1	NA	NA	TRBJ2-3	TGTGCCAGCAAAGAGGCAGGGGTGGGCACAGATACGCAGTATTTT	CASKEAGVGTDTQYF
TRBV5-8	NA	NA	TRBJ2-5	TGTGCCAGCAGGATGGCAGGGAGAGAGACCCAGTACTTC	CASRMAGRETQYF